There are many counts of the clone carrying this T cell receptor (beta chain). Its specificity is not known. TCRdb reprocessed the multiplex PCR reads with MiXCR, giving one entry per CDR3 protein. There are approximately 60,000 distinct CDR3 sequences in the sample; roughly 50% occur only once, and roughly 19% lies in the top ten. This entry is derived from a study of breast tumors, draining lymph nodes, adjacent tissues. Points from the study as a whole: Data only fit, rather than demonstrated, lymph node origin of most tumor T cells. Luminal-like breast cancer showed significantly greater tumor-nontumor repertoire similarity than basal-like breast cancer did. Compared with lymph nodes, tumors were less diverse; compared with nontumor tissue, more. Findings are consistent with lymph node origin and intratumoral expansion of most tumor T cells.

The CDR3 runs 14 residues. The trim removed 1 base at V and 7 bases at J, leaving 4 bases unmatched. Germline values: CDR1 SGHTS, CDR2 YDEGEE. This receptor was obtained from a female donor with breast cancer. Some clones in this sample may be carry-over from other donors' samples. The sample consisted of breast tumor tissue. V usage is TRBV5-8 and J usage is TRBJ1-2; 10 nucleotides match TRBD1. The CDR3 region is CASSLHGTGVGYTF. The CDR3, as DNA: TGTGCCAGCAGCTTGCATGGGACAGGGGTTGGCTACACCTTC.